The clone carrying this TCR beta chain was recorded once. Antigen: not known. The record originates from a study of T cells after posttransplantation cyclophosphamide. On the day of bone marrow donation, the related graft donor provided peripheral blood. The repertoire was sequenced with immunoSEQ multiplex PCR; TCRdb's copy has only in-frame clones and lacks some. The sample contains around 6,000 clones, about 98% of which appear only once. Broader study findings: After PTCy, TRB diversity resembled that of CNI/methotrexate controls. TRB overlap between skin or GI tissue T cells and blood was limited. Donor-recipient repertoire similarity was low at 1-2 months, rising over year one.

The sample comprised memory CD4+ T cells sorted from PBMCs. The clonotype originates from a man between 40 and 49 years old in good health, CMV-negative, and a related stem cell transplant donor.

DNA for the CDR3: TGTGCCACCAGCAGAGAAAGCCCCGGCTCCTACAATGAGCAGTTCTTC. Translating gives CATSRESPGSYNEQFF. This rearrangement joins TRBV15 to TRBJ2-1; no firm D call. CDR1 and CDR2 (germline): LNHNV, YYDKDF (reference sequence). The CDR3 sequence is 16 residues long. Trimming pared 0 bases from V and 0 bases from J, leaving 9 bases between.